This is a list of T cell receptor beta chains from one sample in a study of CD8+ T cells in alopecia areata. Assay: immunoSEQ multiplex PCR; the TCRdb copy retains only in-frame clones and omits some. The sample lists 150,000 to 200,000 clones, over 55% occurring once. This material consisted of CD4+ T cells sorted from blood, taken at week 24, from a patient treated with tofacitinib. The receptor set was obtained from a human donor with alopecia areata. Each CDR3 is given with its conserved first and last residue. The order of the fields is V gene, CDR3 protein.

TRBV5-1,CASSLDGTGGSEQYF
TRBV9,CASSVVAGGELFF
TRBV7-3,CASSRRDSTYNEQFF
TRBV27,CASSPQGGFEKLFF
TRBV9,CASSAGGRGVSYEQYF
TRBV4-1,CASSQELVFQMSSGANVLTF
TRBV7-9,CASSLGGAEEKLFF
TRBV25-1,CASSERATNEKLFF
TRBV6-5,CASSHGYYEQYF
TRBV7-2,CASSGRQGQTQYF
TRBV29-1,CSVGSPNEKLFF
TRBV7-2,CASSLGRGATEAFF
TRBV5-5,CASSSRAVDSPLHF
TRBV15,CATSSPRWAGDEQFF
TRBV15,CATSRALGGEQYF
TRBV7-7,CASSLEVGETQYF
TRBV4-3,CASSQAGERYGYTF
TRBV27,CASTSGVSNIQYF
TRBV10-2,CASSDQGRGNQPQHF
TRBV5-1,CASSFARDTTGNTEAFF
TRBV27,CASSLGWTNTEAFF
TRBV11-1,CASSLRTGYGYNEQFF
TRBV19,CASSIVLSYEQYF
TRBV14,CASSQDLRGRTDTQYF
TRBV15,CATSGGQGAYQPQHF
TRBV10-3,CATRDQGTSTDTQYF
TRBV30,CAWRDKAGAYEQYF
TRBV30,CAWSRTGNQPQHF
TRBV29-1,CSVEDRVGEQYF
TRBV29-1,CSFSSQVNTGELFF
TRBV29-1,CSASSSRGRTQYF
TRBV28,CASSLYWTGGNQPQHF
TRBV30,CAWTRTGTGSEKLFF
TRBV2,CASRVTGGGNTGELFF
TRBV7-2,CASSVAWANYGYTF
TRBV4-3,CASSQDWARDMEKLFF
TRBV25-1,CASSHGVFGNTIYF
TRBV7-8,CASSRRQGRYEQYF
TRBV29-1,CSVEDPSDRMNTEAFF
TRBV6-5,CASRTSGGPYGGYTF
TRBV29-1,CSVVGQGVNEQFF
TRBV5-1,CASSWAGGEDEAFF
TRBV12-5,CASGLSDPSSYNEQFF
TRBV27,CASSLVTTNTGELFF
TRBV29-1,CSVAQNQETQYF
TRBV28,CASNSHTAASTDTQYF
TRBV5-1,CASSLSADTQYF